These T cell receptor beta chains were read from a single sample in a study of early T cells in non-severe SARS-CoV-2 infection. In TCRdb, the 5' RACE reads were re-called with MiXCR into one record per CDR3 protein. The sample has 70,000 or so distinct CDR3 sequences; 12% are singletons. Source material: whole blood. The receptors were sampled from an adult who was a healthcare worker with PCR-confirmed SARS-CoV-2 infection or an uninfected control (not recorded which). Both conserved end residues are part of each CDR3. D genes are given only for firm matches. Size is stated for part of the rows, as once, few or many counts, or as a class when the clone is expanded.

TRBJ2-1,many,TRBD1,TRBV19,CASRQTGQGSGNEQFF,TGTGCCAGTAGACAAACTGGACAGGGGAGTGGCAATGAGCAGTTCTTC
TRBJ2-5,-,-,TRBV7-2,CASSVTPGTQYF,TGTGCCAGCAGCGTAACCCCAGGGACCCAGTACTTC
TRBJ2-2,many,-,TRBV3-1,CASSTELGELFF,TGTGCCAGCAGCACAGAACTAGGGGAGCTGTTTTTT
TRBJ1-1,-,-,TRBV28,CASSSVLGAFF,TGTGCCAGCAGTTCCGTCCTAGGGGCTTTCTTT
TRBJ2-5,many,TRBD2,TRBV18,CASSPTGGNQETQYF,TGTGCCAGCTCACCGACGGGAGGGAATCAAGAGACCCAGTACTTC
TRBJ2-1,many,-,TRBV20-1,CSAPPPSGHEQFF,TGCAGTGCCCCTCCCCCCAGCGGGCATGAGCAGTTCTTC
TRBJ1-3,-,-,TRBV21-1,CASSSQTPKLLSGNTIYF,TGTGCCAGCAGCAGCCAGACACCGAAGCTCCTATCTGGAAACACCATATATTTT
TRBJ2-2,-,-,TRBV5-1,CASSFLQNTGELFF,TGCGCCAGCAGCTTTTTACAGAACACCGGGGAGCTGTTTTTT
TRBJ2-1,few,TRBD1,TRBV27,CASRRTGGSLLSEQFF,TGTGCCAGCAGGAGGACAGGGGGCAGCCTTTTGAGTGAGCAGTTCTTC
TRBJ2-3,many,TRBD2,TRBV12-3/TRBV12-4,CASSREAGAADTQYF,TGTGCCAGCAGCCGGGAGGCGGGAGCGGCAGATACGCAGTATTTT
TRBJ2-1,-,-,TRBV5-4,CASSIGGTLSYNEQFF,TGTGCCAGCAGCATAGGGGGGACCCTCTCCTACAATGAGCAGTTCTTC
TRBJ2-2,-,TRBD2,TRBV7-3,CASSFMREGRHNTGELFF,TGTGCCAGCAGCTTTATGCGGGAGGGCCGACACAACACCGGGGAGCTGTTTTTT
TRBJ1-2,few,TRBD1,TRBV29-1,CSAYRQGAIYGYTF,TGCAGCGCTTACCGACAGGGGGCCATCTATGGCTACACCTTC
TRBJ2-3,few,TRBD2,TRBV20-1,CSAVRTRDTQYF,TGCAGTGCGGTCCGGACTAGAGATACGCAGTATTTT
TRBJ1-3,-,-,TRBV7-9,CASSLAVSGNTIYF,TGTGCCAGCAGCTTAGCAGTCTCTGGAAACACCATATATTTT
TRBJ1-6,many,TRBD1,TRBV24-1,CATSDVRQGRNSPLHF,TGTGCCACCAGTGATGTTCGACAGGGTCGGAATTCACCCCTCCACTTT
TRBJ2-7,many,TRBD1,TRBV6-1,CASSVSGQGKTYEQYF,TGTGCCAGCAGTGTCAGCGGACAGGGGAAGACCTACGAGCAGTACTTC
TRBJ2-5,few,TRBD1,TRBV5-1,CASSGTGQETQYF,TGCGCCAGCTCCGGGACAGGACAAGAGACCCAGTACTTC
TRBJ1-5,-,-,TRBV20-1,CSAREQLNQPQHF,TGCAGTGCTAGAGAACAGCTCAATCAGCCCCAGCATTTT
TRBJ2-2,medium-sized,TRBD1,TRBV7-9,CASSLGTGTRTGELFF,TGTGCCAGCAGCTTGGGGACAGGGACGAGGACCGGGGAGCTGTTTTTT
TRBJ2-6,-,-,TRBV28,CASSLVASGANVLTF,TGTGCCAGCAGTTTAGTGGCCTCTGGGGCCAACGTCCTGACTTTC
TRBJ1-6,few,-,TRBV28,CASITQGNSYNSPLHF,TGTGCCAGCATTACGCAGGGGAACTCCTATAATTCACCCCTCCACTTT
TRBJ1-5,many,-,TRBV18,CASSAQGGNQPQHF,TGTGCCAGCTCCGCCCAAGGGGGTAATCAGCCCCAGCATTTT
TRBJ1-5,many,-,TRBV20-1,CSASLQTAQPQHF,TGCAGTGCTAGCCTCCAGACCGCTCAGCCCCAGCATTTT
TRBJ2-1,many,TRBD2,TRBV2,CASSAGTSGRNEQFF,TGTGCCAGCAGCGCCGGGACTAGCGGGAGGAATGAGCAGTTCTTC
TRBJ1-1,-,-,TRBV3-1,CASSQEGRINTEAFF,TGTGCCAGCAGCCAAGAGGGACGGATAAACACTGAAGCTTTCTTT
TRBJ2-7,many,-,TRBV5-1,CASRAAAGPQYEQYF,TGCGCCAGCAGGGCGGCGGCGGGACCCCAATACGAGCAGTACTTC
TRBJ1-5,many,TRBD1,TRBV6-2/TRBV6-3,CASCLDRANQPQHF,TGTGCCAGCTGCTTAGACAGGGCGAATCAGCCCCAGCATTTT
TRBJ2-7,many,TRBD1,TRBV12-3/TRBV12-4,CASSRGQGHEQYF,TGTGCCAGCAGTAGAGGACAGGGGCACGAGCAGTACTTC
TRBJ2-1,-,-,TRBV5-4,CASSFYSPYNEQFF,TGTGCCAGCAGCTTTTACAGTCCCTACAATGAGCAGTTCTTC
TRBJ2-7,few,TRBD2,TRBV20-1,CSAGRPGRNYEQYF,TGCAGTGCTGGCCGCCCCGGGAGGAACTACGAGCAGTACTTC
TRBJ2-1,few,-,TRBV29-1,CSGLRDEQFF,TGCAGCGGTCTGAGGGATGAGCAGTTCTTC
TRBJ1-4,-,TRBD1,TRBV28,CASSFPAGTGRNGLFF,TGTGCCAGCAGTTTCCCGGCCGGGACAGGGAGGAACGGACTGTTTTTT
TRBJ1-1,-,-,TRBV5-1,CASSLSWLGTEAFF,TGCGCCAGCAGCTTGTCCTGGTTGGGCACTGAAGCTTTCTTT